The rows below give T cell receptor beta chains drawn from one sample of a study of blood T cell repertoires in COVID-19. Produced via immunoSEQ multiplex PCR; TCRdb's table is partial and in-frame only. The table shows about 99,000 clones, with approximately 80% occurring only once. The specimen was peripheral blood. The receptors were sampled from a man in his sixties with acute or convalescent COVID-19. The CDR3 runs from the conserved cysteine through the conserved F or W. The D gene is left open where the match is weak. Clone size, where shown, is once, few, many, or a class for clones that have expanded.

CDR3nt: TGCGCCAGCAGCCCCCTTACGAGCGGAACCGGGGAGCTGTTTTTT; CDR3aa: CASSPLTSGTGELFF; v_gene: TRBV5-1; j_gene: TRBJ2-2; d_gene: -; abundance: -
CDR3nt: TGCGCCAGCAGCTTACGACAGGGTGAAAACATTCAGTACTTC; CDR3aa: CASSLRQGENIQYF; v_gene: TRBV5-1; j_gene: TRBJ2-4; d_gene: TRBD1; abundance: -
CDR3nt: TGTGCCAGCTCACGGGGACTAGACCAAGAGACCCAGTACTTC; CDR3aa: CASSRGLDQETQYF; v_gene: TRBV18; j_gene: TRBJ2-5; d_gene: TRBD2; abundance: -
CDR3nt: TGTGCCAGCAGTTCCCACCTAGCGGGGGGGGACGAGCAGTACTTC; CDR3aa: CASSSHLAGGDEQYF; v_gene: TRBV2; j_gene: TRBJ2-7; d_gene: TRBD2; abundance: -
CDR3nt: TGCAGTGCTAGTACCACTAGCGGGGGCCTAGAGCAGTTCTTC; CDR3aa: CSASTTSGGLEQFF; v_gene: TRBV20-1; j_gene: TRBJ2-1; d_gene: TRBD2; abundance: -
CDR3nt: TGCGCCAGCAGCTTGGTAGCGGGCCGCTCCTACAATGAGCAGTTCTTC; CDR3aa: CASSLVAGRSYNEQFF; v_gene: TRBV5-1; j_gene: TRBJ2-1; d_gene: TRBD2; abundance: -
CDR3nt: TGCGCCAGCAGCTTGGGGGACAGAATCTTCCATGGCTACACCTTC; CDR3aa: CASSLGDRIFHGYTF; v_gene: TRBV5-1; j_gene: TRBJ1-2; d_gene: TRBD1; abundance: few
CDR3nt: TGTGCCAGCAGTCCGATCGAACAGGGGTGGGAGACCCAGTACTTC; CDR3aa: CASSPIEQGWETQYF; v_gene: TRBV27; j_gene: TRBJ2-5; d_gene: TRBD1; abundance: once
CDR3nt: TGTGCCAGCAGGCGGGCCAGGGAAGGGGGTCAGCCCCAGCATTTT; CDR3aa: CASRRAREGGQPQHF; v_gene: TRBV6-5; j_gene: TRBJ1-5; d_gene: -; abundance: -
CDR3nt: TGTGCCAGCAAAAGCGGGGCTACAACTAATGAAAAACTGTTTTTT; CDR3aa: CASKSGATTNEKLFF; v_gene: TRBV2; j_gene: TRBJ1-4; d_gene: -; abundance: -
CDR3nt: TGTGCCAGCTCACTACGCCCGGGAGATCAGCCCCAGCATTTT; CDR3aa: CASSLRPGDQPQHF; v_gene: TRBV18; j_gene: TRBJ1-5; d_gene: -; abundance: -
CDR3nt: TGTGCCAGCAGTGAAGCGCAGGGGGGTACGCAGTATTTT; CDR3aa: CASSEAQGGTQYF; v_gene: TRBV6-1; j_gene: TRBJ2-3; d_gene: -; abundance: -
CDR3nt: TGTGCCATCAACCTCCAGGGGTTGAACTATGGCTACACCTTC; CDR3aa: CAINLQGLNYGYTF; v_gene: TRBV2; j_gene: TRBJ1-2; d_gene: -; abundance: -
CDR3nt: TGTGCCAGCAGCTTGGACGGCAGGGCCGGAGAAAAACTGTTTTTT; CDR3aa: CASSLDGRAGEKLFF; v_gene: TRBV5-4; j_gene: TRBJ1-4; d_gene: -; abundance: -
CDR3nt: TGTGCCTATAAGAGATCGGCCGGGGGTGAAGCTTTCTTT; CDR3aa: CAYKRSAGGEAFF; v_gene: TRBV30; j_gene: TRBJ1-1; d_gene: -; abundance: -
CDR3nt: TGTGCCAGCAGCCCCCGACAGAATCAGTACAATGAGCAGTTCTTC; CDR3aa: CASSPRQNQYNEQFF; v_gene: TRBV5-4; j_gene: TRBJ2-1; d_gene: -; abundance: -
CDR3nt: TGCGCCAGCAGCTTGGGGCGGGAGGGCCTTGGGCAGTTCTTC; CDR3aa: CASSLGREGLGQFF; v_gene: TRBV5-1; j_gene: TRBJ2-1; d_gene: TRBD2; abundance: -